These 25 T cell receptor beta chains were sequenced from one sample in a study of cytomegalovirus exposure and HLA in healthy donors. The PCR used 60 Vbeta and 13 Jbeta primers. Assay: immunoSEQ multiplex PCR; the TCRdb copy retains only in-frame clones and omits some. The data contain around 150,000 clones, over 75% of them seen just once; the ten biggest clones take up roughly 0.5%. The sample consisted of PBMCs. These receptors originate from a woman in her thirties or forties in good health and CMV-seronegative.

The chain recombines TRBV2 with TRBJ2-2; 9 nucleotides agree with TRBD2. This CDR3 is built from 16 residues. Losses at the gene ends were 4 bases for V and 4 bases for J; bases not matched to a gene: 7. Germline CDR1 is SNHLY and CDR2 is FYNNEI. CDR3 sequence (DNA): TGTGCCAGCAGTGGTGATGCGGGAGGGCCCACCGGGGAGCTGTTTTTT. It is translated as CASSGDAGGPTGELFF.

J is TRBJ1-3 and V is TRBV19; D ambiguous. CDR1 LNHDA and CDR2 SQIVND come from the germline V gene (reference sequence). V lost 6 bases, J lost 0 bases, and 9 bases lay in between. This CDR3 contains 14 residues. This CDR3 is CASSTPNSGNTIYF. The CDR3 nucleotides read TGTGCCAGTAGCACTCCGAACTCTGGAAACACCATATATTTT. Supplemented by reference TRBV19 and TRBJ1-3, the full variable domain reads DGGITQSPKYLFRKEGQNVTLSCEQNLNHDAMYWYRQDPGQGLRLIYYSQIVNDFQKGDIAEGYSVSREKKESFPLTVTSAQKNPTAFYLCASSTPNSGNTIYFGEGSWLTVV.

Comment on this clone: A junction boundary mismatches the germline segment, possibly from a read error. The chain uses TRBV7-9 and TRBJ2-5; possibly TRBD2 for D (5 bases). Germline CDR1 is SEHNR and CDR2 is FQNEAQ (reference sequence). The CDR3 runs to 13 residues. The CDR3 here is CSSTRGYQETQYF. The CDR3 nucleotides are TGTTCCAGCACCAGAGGGTACCAAGAGACCCAGTACTTC.

This clone was recorded only once. The chain uses TRBV5-1 and TRBJ1-4; 7 bases map to TRBD1. The CDR3 is 15 amino acids. Germline V gives CDR1 SGHRS, CDR2 YFSETQ. V trimming: 6 bases; J trimming: 5 bases; junction bases outside the gene matches: 10. Written as DNA, the CDR3 is TGCGCCAGCACCTCGCTAGGGACAGCGAATGAAAAACTGTTTTTT. Encoded protein: CASTSLGTANEKLFF.

This chain links TRBV4-2 with TRBJ1-3, with no clear D. This CDR3 region has 17 residues. Germline V gives CDR1 LGHNA, CDR2 YNFKEQ. Trimming shortened V by 1 base and J by 1 base, and 14 bases separated the two germline ends. The CDR3 loop reads CASSQGYSTVSGNTIYF. In DNA, the CDR3 is TGTGCCAGCAGCCAAGGGTATAGTACCGTATCTGGAAACACCATATATTTT.

The chain combines TRBV6-6 with TRBJ1-5; D remains unclear. Germline loops: CDR1 MNHNY, CDR2 SVGAGI (reference sequence). V was cut by 0 bases and J by 4 bases, with 7 bases left in between. This CDR3 has 14 amino acids. In DNA, the CDR3 is TGTGCCAGCAGTTACTCGGGCCGGAATCAGCCCCAGCATTTT. The encoded protein is CASSYSGRNQPQHF.

The J gene is TRBJ2-1, the V gene TRBV5-5; D is perhaps TRBD1 (6 bases). V lost 4 bases to trimming and J lost 10 bases, with 15 bases between them. CDR3 length: 13 residues. Germline V gene lookup returns CDR1 SGHKS and CDR2 YYEKEE (reference sequence). The CDR3 DNA reads as TGTGCCAGCAGCCCGCAGGGGAAGCTGGAGCAGTTCTTC. Amino acid sequence: CASSPQGKLEQFF.

The chain recombines TRBV14 with TRBJ2-1; TRBD2 is a possible D gene (6 bases). The V and J ends lost 1 base and 4 bases respectively, with 11 bases between them. The CDR3 is 15 residues long. CDR1 is SGHDN, CDR2 FVKESK, per germline. The chain's CDR3 is CASSQGGLPYNEQFF. CDR3 nucleotides: TGTGCCAGCAGCCAAGGGGGACTCCCTTACAATGAGCAGTTCTTC.

This chain links TRBV29-1 with TRBJ1-1, with TRBD1 as a possible D gene (5 bases). The CDR3 spans 14 residues. Trimming pared 4 bases from V and 0 bases from J, leaving 12 bases between. Looked up from germline, CDR1 is SQVTM and CDR2 is ANQGSEA. Written as DNA, the CDR3 is TGCAGCGTTGTCGACAGCCCCCTGAACACTGAAGCTTTCTTT. Translated, it gives CSVVDSPLNTEAFF.

The gene calls are TRBV28 and TRBJ2-1, with 10 positions matching TRBD2. CDR3 size: 15 residues. The V and J ends lost 7 bases and 0 bases, in that order; junction bases with no gene match: 3. Per the germline V gene, CDR1 is MDHEN and CDR2 is SYDVKM. The CDR3 loop is CASTSGRGSYNEQFF. As DNA, the CDR3 is TGTGCCAGCACTAGCGGGAGAGGCTCCTACAATGAGCAGTTCTTC.

The chain combines TRBV7-9 with TRBJ2-1; 8 positions match TRBD2. In germline, CDR1 is SEHNR, CDR2 FQNEAQ (reference sequence). V lost 2 bases and J lost 3; bases outside the gene matches: 3. The CDR3 covers 15 residues. CDR3 sequence (DNA): TGTGCCAGCAGCTTATCTAGCGGGCTCTACAATGAGCAGTTCTTC. Its protein product is CASSLSSGLYNEQFF.

The CDR3 sequence is CASSYSTGSSYNEQFF. The CDR3 DNA sequence: TGTGCCAGCAGTTACTCGACAGGGAGCTCCTACAATGAGCAGTTCTTC. The genes are TRBV6-6 and TRBJ2-1, with 7 bases fitting TRBD1. Germline lookup yields CDR1 MNHNY and CDR2 SVGAGI (reference sequence). This CDR3 is 16 amino acids long. V was clipped by 0 bases and J by 0 bases; unmatched bases: 2.

The chain is built from TRBV30 and TRBJ1-4; D is unresolved. Germline CDR1 GTSNPN, CDR2 SVGIG (reference sequence). V lost 1 base and J lost 2, with 14 bases in between. The length of the CDR3 is 16 residues. The CDR3 DNA sequence: TGTGCCTGGAGTGGGACTGCCGCGTCGACTAATGAAAAACTGTTTTTT. Protein: CAWSGTAASTNEKLFF. Full variable domain (rest looked up from reference TRBV30 and TRBJ1-4): SQTIHQWPATLVQPVGSPLSLECTVEGTSNPNLYWYRQAAGRGLQLLFYSVGIGQISSEVPQNLSASRPQDRQFILSSKKLLLSDSGFYLCAWSGTAASTNEKLFFGSGTQLSVL.

The rearrangement links TRBV2 to TRBJ1-4; 7 bases align to TRBD1. Per germline, CDR1 SNHLY and CDR2 FYNNEI. The CDR3 is 12 residues long. V shed 4 bases, J shed 7 bases, and the junction held 0 bases outside the gene matches. The chain's CDR3 is CASSGDSEKLFF. The CDR3 DNA reads TGTGCCAGCAGTGGGGACAGTGAAAAACTGTTTTTT.

The rearrangement uses TRBV30 and TRBJ2-1; D might be TRBD2 (5 bases). The CDR3 is 12 amino acids. From germline, CDR1 is GTSNPN and CDR2 SVGIG (reference sequence). The ends were cut back, 2 bases at V and 8 bases at J, with 10 bases in the middle. CDR3 in amino acids: CAWSLNGDEQFF. CDR3 DNA sequence: TGTGCCTGGAGTTTAAACGGGGATGAGCAGTTCTTC.

The chain recombines TRBV5-1 with TRBJ2-1, with 7 bases that match TRBD2. Germline V gives CDR1 SGHRS, CDR2 YFSETQ. The CDR3 consists of 14 residues. J gave up 6 bases and V 6 bases, and 9 bases lay outside the gene matches. The CDR3 loop reads CASNWGGISNEQFF. CDR3 coding DNA: TGCGCCAGCAACTGGGGAGGGATTAGCAATGAGCAGTTCTTC.

The chain links TRBV1 to TRBJ1-4; the D segment call TRBD1 is taken from the table without a DNA check. TRBV1 represents a pseudogene. This CDR3 contains 11 residues. The chain's CDR3 is CTSSQDKKLFF. The CDR3 DNA sequence: TGCACCAGCAGCCAAGACAAAAAACTGTTTTTT.

The V call is TRBV28, the J call TRBJ2-7; 8 bases match TRBD1. The V and J ends lost 0 bases and 1 base, in that order; junction bases with no gene match: 8. This CDR3 region has 17 residues. The germline V gene has CDR1 MDHEN and CDR2 SYDVKM. CDR3 residues: CASSLWPGQGLSYEQYF. In DNA form, the CDR3 reads TGTGCCAGCAGTTTATGGCCAGGACAGGGTTTATCCTACGAGCAGTACTTC.

The V call is TRBV28, the J call TRBJ2-3, with a possible D match to TRBD2 (6 bases). Trimming pared 3 bases from V and 11 bases from J, leaving 12 bases between. CDR3 length equals 12 residues. Germline CDR1 reads MDHEN; CDR2 reads SYDVKM. CDR3 loop: CASSLGGTRQYF. DNA of the CDR3: TGTGCCAGCAGTTTGGGGGGAACGAGGCAGTATTTT.

The CDR3 region has the DNA TGTGCCAGCACGAGACAGGGCCATAATTCACCCCTCCACTTT. Translated, it gives CASTRQGHNSPLHF. This chain joins TRBV27 and TRBJ1-6; the match to TRBD1 covers 7 bases. The CDR3 is 14 residues long. V was clipped by 7 bases and J by 5 bases; unmatched bases: 5. Looked up from germline, CDR1 is MNHEY and CDR2 is SMNVEV (reference sequence).

This clone appeared a few times. CDR3 amino acids: CASSLEGDSYEQYF. In DNA form, the CDR3 reads TGTGCCAGCAGCTTAGAGGGAGACTCCTACGAGCAGTACTTC. The chain employs TRBV11-3 and TRBJ2-7; a weak D match, TRBD2 (5 bases). Trimming stripped 0 bases from V and 0 bases from J, with 6 bases between. The V gene's germline CDR1 is SGHNT and CDR2 YENEEA. The length of the CDR3 is 14 residues.

The rearrangement links TRBV7-9 to TRBJ2-2, with a weak D call TRBD1 (5 bases). Germline CDR1 is SEHNR and CDR2 is FQNEAQ (reference sequence). The CDR3 is 13 amino acids. The ends were cut back, 4 bases at V and 5 bases at J, with 8 bases in the middle. In nucleotides, the CDR3 is TGTGCCAGCAGCTCGCAGGGTACCGGGGAGCTGTTTTTT. Protein sequence: CASSSQGTGELFF.

The chain recombines TRBV27 with TRBJ2-3; D uncertain. CDR1 and CDR2 (germline): MNHEY, SMNVEV (reference sequence). This CDR3 is built from 15 residues. V was trimmed by 2 bases and J by 2 bases, leaving 11 bases between them. For the CDR3, the DNA is TGTGCCAGCAGTTTAGTCGGTTTATACACAGATACGCAGTATTTT. It translates to CASSLVGLYTDTQYF.

The rearrangement uses TRBV7-2 and TRBJ2-5, with TRBD2 matching over 8 bases. V lost 2 bases, J lost 2 bases, and 4 bases stayed unmatched. The CDR3 covers 15 residues. Germline V lookup: CDR1 SGHTA, CDR2 FQGNSA. DNA for the CDR3: TGTGCCAGCAGCTTAATGGGACTAGGACAAGAGACCCAGTACTTC. It is translated as CASSLMGLGQETQYF.

This rearrangement joins TRBV21-1 to TRBJ2-7; TRBD2 is the table's D call, not checked against the DNA. TRBV21-1 is a recognized pseudogene. The CDR3 is 15 amino acids. CDR3 sequence reads: CASSKGLANSYEQYF. As DNA, the CDR3 is TGTGCCAGCAGCAAAGGTCTAGCCAACTCCTACGAGCAGTACTTC.